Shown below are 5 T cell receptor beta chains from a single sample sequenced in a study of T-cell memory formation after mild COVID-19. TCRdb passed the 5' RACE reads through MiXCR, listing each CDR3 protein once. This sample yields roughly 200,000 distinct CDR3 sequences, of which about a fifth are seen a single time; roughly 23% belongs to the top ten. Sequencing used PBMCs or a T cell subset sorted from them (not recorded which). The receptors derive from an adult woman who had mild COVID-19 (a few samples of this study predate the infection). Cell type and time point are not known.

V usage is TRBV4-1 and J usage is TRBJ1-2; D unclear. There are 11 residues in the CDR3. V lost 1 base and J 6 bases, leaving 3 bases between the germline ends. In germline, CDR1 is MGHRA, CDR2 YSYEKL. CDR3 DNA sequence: TGCGCCAGCAGCCAAGGGCATGGCTACACCTTC. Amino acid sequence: CASSQGHGYTF.

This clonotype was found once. The CDR3 region is CASSLGVRAITEAFF. The DNA of the CDR3 is TGTGCCAGCAGCTTAGGCGTCAGGGCGATTACTGAAGCTTTCTTT. This sequence joins TRBV7-9 and TRBJ1-1; a possible D gene is TRBD1 (5 bases). There are 15 residues in the CDR3. Per germline, CDR1 SEHNR and CDR2 FQNEAQ (reference sequence). The V and J ends lost 1 base and 5 bases respectively, with 14 bases between them.

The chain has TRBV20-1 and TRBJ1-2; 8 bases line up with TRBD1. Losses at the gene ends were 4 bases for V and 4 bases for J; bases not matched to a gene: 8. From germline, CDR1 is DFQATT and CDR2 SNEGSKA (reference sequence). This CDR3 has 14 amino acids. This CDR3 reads CSAIVAGGGYGYTF. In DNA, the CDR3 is TGCAGTGCTATTGTCGCAGGGGGCGGCTATGGCTACACCTTC.

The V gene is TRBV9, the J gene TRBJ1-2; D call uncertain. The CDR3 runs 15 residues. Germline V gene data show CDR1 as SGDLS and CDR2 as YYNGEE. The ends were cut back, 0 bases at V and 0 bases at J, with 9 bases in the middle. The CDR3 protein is CASSVATAPNYGYTF. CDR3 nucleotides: TGTGCCAGCAGCGTAGCGACTGCACCTAACTATGGCTACACCTTC.

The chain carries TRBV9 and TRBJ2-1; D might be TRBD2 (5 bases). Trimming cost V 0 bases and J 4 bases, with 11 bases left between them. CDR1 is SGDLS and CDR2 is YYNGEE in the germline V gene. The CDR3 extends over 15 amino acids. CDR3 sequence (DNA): TGTGCCAGCAGCGTAGCTACGGGGAGATACAATGAGCAGTTCTTC. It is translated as CASSVATGRYNEQFF.